This T cell receptor (beta chain) derives from a study of post-analysis software for immune sequencing data. About the study: Courses of disease covered relapsing-remitting, secondary progressive and progressive-relapsing multiple sclerosis. General study findings and limits: For normalized Chao1 diversity, multiple sclerosis patients scored significantly lower than controls did. Higher frequency in patients than in controls was seen for roughly five TRBV segments, with TRBV5-6, TRBV5-1 and TRBV20-1 among them.

Regarding this clonotype: Its antigen remains unidentified.

The CDR3 loop spans 13 amino acids. Germline lookup yields CDR1 SQVTM and CDR2 ANQGSEA. V shed 2 bases and J 3 bases; nucleotides not matched to a gene: 4. Unique molecular identifiers tagged the TCR beta cDNA libraries. Each sample of about 0.95 to 11 million input T cells yielded around 500,000 cDNA molecules, so each molecule approximated one T cell. TCRdb reprocessed the PCR reads with MiXCR, giving one entry per CDR3 protein. The sample carries roughly 870,000 distinct CDR3 sequences, about 53% recorded once. The rearrangement uses TRBV29-1 and TRBJ2-7; 7 nucleotides match TRBD2. The TCR comes from a girl aged 10-17 years with multiple sclerosis. The sample consisted of blood. CDR3 protein: CSVEMGGSYEQYF. For the CDR3, the DNA is TGCAGCGTTGAAATGGGCGGGAGCTACGAGCAGTACTTC.